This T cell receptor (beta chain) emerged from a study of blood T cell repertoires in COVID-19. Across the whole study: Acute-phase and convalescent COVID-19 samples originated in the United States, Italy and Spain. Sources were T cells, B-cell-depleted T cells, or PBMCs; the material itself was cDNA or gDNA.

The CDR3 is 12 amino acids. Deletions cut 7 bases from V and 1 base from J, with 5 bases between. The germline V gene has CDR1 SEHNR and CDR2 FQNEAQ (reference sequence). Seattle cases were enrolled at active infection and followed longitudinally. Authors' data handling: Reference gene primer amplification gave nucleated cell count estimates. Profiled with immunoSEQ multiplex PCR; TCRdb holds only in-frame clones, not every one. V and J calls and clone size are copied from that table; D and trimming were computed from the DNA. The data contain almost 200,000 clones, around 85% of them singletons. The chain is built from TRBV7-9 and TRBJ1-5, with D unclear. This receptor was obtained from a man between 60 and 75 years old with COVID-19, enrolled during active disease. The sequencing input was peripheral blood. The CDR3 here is CASTLSNQPQHF. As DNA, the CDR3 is TGTGCCAGCACCCTAAGCAATCAGCCCCAGCATTTT. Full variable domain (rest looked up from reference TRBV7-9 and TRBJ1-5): DTGVSQNPRHKITKRGQNVTFRCDPISEHNRLYWYRQTLGQGPEFLTYFQNEAQLEKSRLLSDRFSAERPKGSFSTLEIQRTEQGDSAMYLCASTLSNQPQHFGDGTRLSIL.